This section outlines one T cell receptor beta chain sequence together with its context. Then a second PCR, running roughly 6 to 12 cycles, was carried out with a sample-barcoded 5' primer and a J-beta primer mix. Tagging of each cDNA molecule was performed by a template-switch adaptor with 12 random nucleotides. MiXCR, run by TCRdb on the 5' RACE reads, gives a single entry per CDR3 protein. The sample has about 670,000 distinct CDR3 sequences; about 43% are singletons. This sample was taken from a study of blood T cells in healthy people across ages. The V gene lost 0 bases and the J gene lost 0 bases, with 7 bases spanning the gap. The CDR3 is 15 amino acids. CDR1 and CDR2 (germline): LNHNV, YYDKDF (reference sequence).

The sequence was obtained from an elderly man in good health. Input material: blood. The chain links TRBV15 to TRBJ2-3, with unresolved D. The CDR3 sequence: CATSRDMPSTDTQYF. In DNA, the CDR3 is TGTGCCACCAGCAGAGATATGCCTAGCACAGATACGCAGTATTTT.